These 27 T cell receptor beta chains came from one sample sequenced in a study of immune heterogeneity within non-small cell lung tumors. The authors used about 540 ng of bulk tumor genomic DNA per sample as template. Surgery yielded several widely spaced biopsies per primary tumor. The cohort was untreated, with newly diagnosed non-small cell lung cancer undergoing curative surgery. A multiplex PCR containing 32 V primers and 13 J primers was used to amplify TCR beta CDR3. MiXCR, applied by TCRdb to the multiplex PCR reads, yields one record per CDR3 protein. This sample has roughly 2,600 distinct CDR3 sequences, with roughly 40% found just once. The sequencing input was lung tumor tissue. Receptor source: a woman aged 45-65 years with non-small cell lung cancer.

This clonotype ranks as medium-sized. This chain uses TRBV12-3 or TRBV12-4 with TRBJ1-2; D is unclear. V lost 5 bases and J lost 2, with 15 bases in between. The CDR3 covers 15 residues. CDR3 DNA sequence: TGTGCCAGCAGTGAAGGCGGCACTTTAAACTATGGCTACACCTTC. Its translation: CASSEGGTLNYGYTF.

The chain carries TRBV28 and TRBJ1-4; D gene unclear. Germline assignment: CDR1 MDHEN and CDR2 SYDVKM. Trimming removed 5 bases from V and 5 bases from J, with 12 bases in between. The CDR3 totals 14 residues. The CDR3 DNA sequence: TGTGCCAGCAGTCCCCATACCCAAAATGAAAAACTGTTTTTT. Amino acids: CASSPHTQNEKLFF.

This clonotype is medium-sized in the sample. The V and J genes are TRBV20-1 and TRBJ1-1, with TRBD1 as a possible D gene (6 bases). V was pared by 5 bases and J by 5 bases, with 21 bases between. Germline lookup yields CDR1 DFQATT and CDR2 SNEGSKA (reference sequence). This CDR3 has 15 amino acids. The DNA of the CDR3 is TGCAGTGCTGGGCAGGGGTTTCCCAAGAGGACTGAAGCTTTCTTT. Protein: CSAGQGFPKRTEAFF.

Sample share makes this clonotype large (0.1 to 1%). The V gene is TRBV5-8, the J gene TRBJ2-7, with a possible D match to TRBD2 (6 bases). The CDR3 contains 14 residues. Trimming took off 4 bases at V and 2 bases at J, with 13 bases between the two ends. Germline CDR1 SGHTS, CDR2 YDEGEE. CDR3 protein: CASSLWGLTYEQYF. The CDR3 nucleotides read TGTGCCAGCAGCCTGTGGGGACTCACCTACGAGCAGTACTTC. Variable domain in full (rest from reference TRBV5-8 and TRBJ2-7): EAGVTQSPTHLIKTRGQQATLRCSPISGHTSVYWYQQALGLGLQFLLWYDEGEERNRGNFPPRFSGRQFPNYSSELNVNALELEDSALYLCASSLWGLTYEQYFGPGTRLTVT.

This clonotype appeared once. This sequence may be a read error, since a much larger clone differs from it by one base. For the CDR3, the DNA is TGTGCCAGCAGCCCCCGTCGGCTAGCGGGGTTTACCGGGGAGCTGTTTTTT. Its translation: CASSPRRLAGFTGELFF. The gene calls are TRBV9 and TRBJ2-2, with TRBD2 identical over 9 bases. The trim removed 4 bases at V and 5 bases at J, leaving 12 bases unmatched. This CDR3 is built from 17 residues. The germline gives CDR1 SGDLS, CDR2 YYNGEE.

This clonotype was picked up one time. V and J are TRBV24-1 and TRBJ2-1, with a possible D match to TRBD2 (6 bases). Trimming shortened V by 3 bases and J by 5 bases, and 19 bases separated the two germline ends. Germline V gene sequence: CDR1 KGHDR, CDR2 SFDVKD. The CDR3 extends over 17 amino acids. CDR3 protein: CATSDREASRPNNEQFF. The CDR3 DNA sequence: TGTGCCACCAGTGATAGGGAGGCCTCAAGACCTAACAATGAGCAGTTCTTC.

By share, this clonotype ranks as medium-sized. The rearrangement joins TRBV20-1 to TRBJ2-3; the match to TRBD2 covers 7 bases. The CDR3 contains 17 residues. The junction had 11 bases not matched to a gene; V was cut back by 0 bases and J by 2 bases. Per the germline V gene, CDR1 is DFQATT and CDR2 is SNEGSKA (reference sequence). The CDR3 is CSARDPRIAGTTDTQYF. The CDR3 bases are TGCAGTGCTAGAGATCCGCGGATAGCGGGTACCACAGATACGCAGTATTTT.

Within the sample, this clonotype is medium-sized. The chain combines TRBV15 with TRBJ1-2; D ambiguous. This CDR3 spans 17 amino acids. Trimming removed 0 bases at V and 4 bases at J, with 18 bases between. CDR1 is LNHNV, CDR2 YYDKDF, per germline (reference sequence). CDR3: CATSRDRTGLRVYGYTF. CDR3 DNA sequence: TGTGCCACCAGCAGAGATCGGACGGGCCTTAGGGTCTATGGCTACACCTTC.

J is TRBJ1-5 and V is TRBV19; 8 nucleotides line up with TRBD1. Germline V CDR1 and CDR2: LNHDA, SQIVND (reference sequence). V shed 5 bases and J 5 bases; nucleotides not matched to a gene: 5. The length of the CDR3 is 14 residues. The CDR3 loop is CASSLRQGYQPQHF. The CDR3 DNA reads TGTGCCAGTAGTCTCAGACAGGGGTATCAGCCCCAGCATTTT.

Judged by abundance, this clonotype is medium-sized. CDR3 sequence reads: CSLQGLGGYTF. The CDR3, as DNA: TGCAGCCTACAGGGTCTGGGTGGCTACACCTTC. V is TRBV20-1 and J is TRBJ1-2, with D possibly TRBD1 on 6 matching bases. The CDR3 sequence is 11 residues long. Germline V lookup: CDR1 DFQATT, CDR2 SNEGSKA (reference sequence).

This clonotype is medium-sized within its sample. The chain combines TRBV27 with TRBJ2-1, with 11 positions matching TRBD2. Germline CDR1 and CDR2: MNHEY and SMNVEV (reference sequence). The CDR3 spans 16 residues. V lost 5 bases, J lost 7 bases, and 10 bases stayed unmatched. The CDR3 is CASSLPTSGGKNEQFF. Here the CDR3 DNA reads TGTGCCAGCAGTCTCCCCACTAGCGGGGGTAAAAATGAGCAGTTCTTC.

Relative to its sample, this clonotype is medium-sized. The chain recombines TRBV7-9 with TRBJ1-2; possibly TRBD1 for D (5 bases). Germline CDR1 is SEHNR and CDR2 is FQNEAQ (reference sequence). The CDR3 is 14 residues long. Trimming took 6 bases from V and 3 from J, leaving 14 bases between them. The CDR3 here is CASSGIGRDYGYTF. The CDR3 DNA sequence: TGTGCCAGCAGTGGGATTGGCAGGGACTATGGCTACACCTTC.

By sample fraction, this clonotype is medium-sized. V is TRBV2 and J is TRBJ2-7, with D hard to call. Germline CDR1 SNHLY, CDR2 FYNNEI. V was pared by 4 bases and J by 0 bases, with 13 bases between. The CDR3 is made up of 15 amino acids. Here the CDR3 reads CASSGSTVRSYEQYF. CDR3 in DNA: TGTGCCAGCAGTGGGAGCACTGTTCGCTCCTACGAGCAGTACTTC.

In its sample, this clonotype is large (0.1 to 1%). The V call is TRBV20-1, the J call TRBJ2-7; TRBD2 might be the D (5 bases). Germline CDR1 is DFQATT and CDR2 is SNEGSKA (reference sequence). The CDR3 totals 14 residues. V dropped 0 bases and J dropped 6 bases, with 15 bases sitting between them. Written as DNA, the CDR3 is TGCAGTGCTAGAGATCTGACTCCACGGGGCGAGCAGTACTTC. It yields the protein CSARDLTPRGEQYF.

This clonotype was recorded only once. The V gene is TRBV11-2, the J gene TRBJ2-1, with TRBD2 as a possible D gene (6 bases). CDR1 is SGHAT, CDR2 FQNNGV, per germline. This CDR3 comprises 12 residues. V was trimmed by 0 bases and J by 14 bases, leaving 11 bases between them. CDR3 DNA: TGTGCCAGCAGCTTAGATCGTGGACTAAAGTTCTTC. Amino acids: CASSLDRGLKFF.

CDR3 nucleotide sequence: TGCGCCAGCAGCTTGTGGGAGGGAACTGAAGCTTTCTTT. Translated: CASSLWEGTEAFF. The chain is built from TRBV5-1 and TRBJ1-1; no clear D. Trimming left V 1 base short and J 5 bases short, with 9 bases between. This CDR3 has 13 residues. CDR1 and CDR2 from the germline V gene are SGHRS and YFSETQ.

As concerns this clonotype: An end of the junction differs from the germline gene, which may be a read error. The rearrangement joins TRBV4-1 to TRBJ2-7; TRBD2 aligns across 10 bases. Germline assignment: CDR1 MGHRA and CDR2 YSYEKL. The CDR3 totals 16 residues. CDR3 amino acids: CAISQDVAGGGYEQYF. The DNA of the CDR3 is TGCGCCATCAGCCAGGATGTAGCGGGAGGTGGGTACGAGCAGTACTTC.

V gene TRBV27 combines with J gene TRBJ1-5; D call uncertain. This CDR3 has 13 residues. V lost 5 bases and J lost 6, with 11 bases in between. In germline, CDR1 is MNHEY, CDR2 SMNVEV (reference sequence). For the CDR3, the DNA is TGTGCCAGCAGTATTGGAAGGGCTCAGCCCCAGCATTTT. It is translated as CASSIGRAQPQHF.

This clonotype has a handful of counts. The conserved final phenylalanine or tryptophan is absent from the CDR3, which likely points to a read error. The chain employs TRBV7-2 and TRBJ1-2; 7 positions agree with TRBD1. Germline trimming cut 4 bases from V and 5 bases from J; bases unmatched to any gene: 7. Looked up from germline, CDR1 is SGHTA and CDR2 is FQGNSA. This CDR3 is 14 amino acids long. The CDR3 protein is CASSSTPGGYGYTL. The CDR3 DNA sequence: TGTGCCAGCAGCTCTACCCCAGGGGGGTATGGCTACACCCTC.

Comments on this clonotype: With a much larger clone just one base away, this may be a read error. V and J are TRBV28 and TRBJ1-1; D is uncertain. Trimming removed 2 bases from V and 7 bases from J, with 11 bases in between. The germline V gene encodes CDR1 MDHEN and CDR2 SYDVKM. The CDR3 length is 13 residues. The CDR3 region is CASSLGGKNEAFF. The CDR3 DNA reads TGTGCCAGCAGTTTAGGAGGAAAAAATGAAGCTTTCTTT.

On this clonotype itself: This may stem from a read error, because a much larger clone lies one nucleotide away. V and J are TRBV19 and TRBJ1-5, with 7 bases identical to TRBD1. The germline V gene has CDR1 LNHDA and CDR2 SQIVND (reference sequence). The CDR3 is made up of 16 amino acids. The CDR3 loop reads CATSISSGGSNQPQHF. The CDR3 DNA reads TGTGCCACTAGTATATCATCAGGGGGGAGCAATCAGCCCCAGCATTTT.

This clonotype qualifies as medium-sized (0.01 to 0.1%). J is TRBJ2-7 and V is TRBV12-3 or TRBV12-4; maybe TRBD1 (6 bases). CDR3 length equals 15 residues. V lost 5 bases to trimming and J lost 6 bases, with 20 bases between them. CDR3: CASSRQAGTSSEQYF. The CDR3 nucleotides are TGTGCCAGCAGTCGACAAGCCGGGACATCTAGCGAGCAGTACTTC.

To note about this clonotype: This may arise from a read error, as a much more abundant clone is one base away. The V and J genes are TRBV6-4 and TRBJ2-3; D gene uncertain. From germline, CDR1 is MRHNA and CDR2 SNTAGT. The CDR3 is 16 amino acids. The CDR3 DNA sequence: TGTGACGGCAGTTACGAGGCCCCCGGATACTCAGATACGCAGTATTTT. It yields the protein CDGSYEAPGYSDTQYF.

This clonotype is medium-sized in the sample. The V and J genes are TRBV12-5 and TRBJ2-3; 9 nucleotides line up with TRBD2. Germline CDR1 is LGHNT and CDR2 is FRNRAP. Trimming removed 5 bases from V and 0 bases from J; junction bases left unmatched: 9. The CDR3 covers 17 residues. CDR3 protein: CASGPRGGQLSTDTQYF. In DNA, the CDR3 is TGTGCTAGTGGTCCGCGGGGGGGACAATTAAGCACAGATACGCAGTATTTT.

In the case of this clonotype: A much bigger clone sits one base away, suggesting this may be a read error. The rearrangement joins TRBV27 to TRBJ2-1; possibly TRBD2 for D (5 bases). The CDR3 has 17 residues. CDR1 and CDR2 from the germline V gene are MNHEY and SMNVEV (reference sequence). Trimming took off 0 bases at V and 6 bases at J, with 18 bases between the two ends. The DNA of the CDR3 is TGTGCCAGCAGTTTATCCTCCGGGAATAGCCGAATCAATGAGCAGTTCTTC. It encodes CASSLSSGNSRINEQFF.

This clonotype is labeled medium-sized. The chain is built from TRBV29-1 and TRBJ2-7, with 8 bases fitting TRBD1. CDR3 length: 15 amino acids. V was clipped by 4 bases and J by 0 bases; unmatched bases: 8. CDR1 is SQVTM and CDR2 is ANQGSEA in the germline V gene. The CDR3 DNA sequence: TGCAGCGTTGTCCCGGGACAGGAGAACTCCTACGAGCAGTACTTC. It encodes CSVVPGQENSYEQYF.

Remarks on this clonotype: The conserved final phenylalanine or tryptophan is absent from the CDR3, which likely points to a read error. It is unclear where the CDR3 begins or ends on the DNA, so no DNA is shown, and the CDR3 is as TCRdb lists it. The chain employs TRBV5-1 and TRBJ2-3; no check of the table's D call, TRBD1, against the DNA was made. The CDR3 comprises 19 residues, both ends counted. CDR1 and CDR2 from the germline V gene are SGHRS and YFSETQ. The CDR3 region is CASSLGGGGQTTYEQYFGP.